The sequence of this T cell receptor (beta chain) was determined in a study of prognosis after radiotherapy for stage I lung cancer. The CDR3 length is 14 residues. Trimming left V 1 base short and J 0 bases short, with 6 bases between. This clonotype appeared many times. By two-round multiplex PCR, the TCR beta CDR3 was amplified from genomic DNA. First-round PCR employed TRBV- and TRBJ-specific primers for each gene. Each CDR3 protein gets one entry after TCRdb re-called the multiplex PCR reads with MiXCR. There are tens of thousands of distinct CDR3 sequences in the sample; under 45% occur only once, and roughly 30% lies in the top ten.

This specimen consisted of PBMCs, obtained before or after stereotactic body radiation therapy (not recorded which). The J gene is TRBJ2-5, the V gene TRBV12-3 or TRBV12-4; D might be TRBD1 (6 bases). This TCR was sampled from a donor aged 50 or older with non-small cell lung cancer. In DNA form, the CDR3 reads TGTGCCAGCAGTTTAGGACAGGACCAAGAGACCCAGTACTTC. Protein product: CASSLGQDQETQYF.